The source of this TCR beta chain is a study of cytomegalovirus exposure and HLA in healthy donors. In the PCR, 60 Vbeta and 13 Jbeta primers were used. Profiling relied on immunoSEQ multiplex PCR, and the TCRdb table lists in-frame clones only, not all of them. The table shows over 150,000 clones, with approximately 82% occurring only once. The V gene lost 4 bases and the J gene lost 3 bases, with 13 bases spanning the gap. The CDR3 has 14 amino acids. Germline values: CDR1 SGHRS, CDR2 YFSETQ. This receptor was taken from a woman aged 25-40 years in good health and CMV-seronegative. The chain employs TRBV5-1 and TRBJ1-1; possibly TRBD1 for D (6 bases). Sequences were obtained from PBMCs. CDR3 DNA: TGCGCCAGCAGCGCGGACAGCGGGGACACTGAAGCTTTCTTT. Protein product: CASSADSGDTEAFF.